The rows below give T cell receptor beta chains drawn from one sample of a study of T-cell reconstitution after alpha-beta-depleted transplantation in children. TCRdb recomputed calls from the PCR reads with MiXCR, one row per CDR3 protein. The sample yields hundreds of thousands of distinct CDR3 sequences, approximately 11% seen once. The sample consisted of PBMCs, taken before TCRalphabeta/CD19-depleted stem cell transplant. These receptor sequences come from a child younger than two with acute myeloid leukemia, due to receive a stem cell transplant. The CDR3 runs from the conserved cysteine through the conserved F or W. A D gene is named only where the DNA matches it firmly. The listing skips clone size in some rows; elsewhere it reads once, few, many or a size class.

abundance	j_gene	d_gene	v_gene	CDR3aa	CDR3nt
few	TRBJ1-5	NA	TRBV19	CASKGGGWNQPQHF	TGTGCCAGTAAGGGGGGGGGCTGGAATCAGCCCCAGCATTTT
many	TRBJ1-2	NA	TRBV7-2	CASSPGGVTYGYTF	TGTGCCAGCAGCCCTGGCGGGGTTACCTATGGCTACACCTTC
many	TRBJ1-2	NA	TRBV24-1	CATSDLQQDGGYTF	TGTGCCACCAGTGATTTGCAACAGGACGGGGGCTACACCTTC
many	TRBJ1-1	TRBD1	TRBV6-5	CASSYSGQGPNTEAFF	TGTGCCAGCAGTTACTCCGGACAGGGGCCGAACACTGAAGCTTTCTTT
many	TRBJ2-6	NA	TRBV5-1	CASSLSLMIRGGSGANVLTF	TGCGCCAGCAGCTTGTCCCTTATGATAAGAGGGGGCTCTGGGGCCAACGTCCTGACTTTC
few	TRBJ2-7	TRBD2	TRBV7-2	CASTPGLAGGGSYEQYF	TGTGCCAGCACTCCGGGACTAGCGGGAGGAGGATCCTACGAGCAGTACTTC
many	TRBJ1-4	NA	TRBV7-6	CASSSGRWTEREKLFF	TGTGCCAGCAGCTCAGGGAGGTGGACTGAACGCGAAAAACTGTTTTTT
many	TRBJ1-3	NA	TRBV5-1	CASSSGTGNTIYF	TGCGCCAGCAGCTCCGGTACGGGAAACACCATATATTTT
NA	TRBJ2-2	TRBD1	TRBV4-1	CASSPGTGFPGELFF	TGCGCCAGCAGCCCAGGGACAGGGTTCCCCGGGGAGCTGTTTTTT
many	TRBJ1-5	TRBD1	TRBV20-1	CSARGTGVSNQPQHF	TGCAGTGCTAGAGGCACAGGGGTTAGCAATCAGCCCCAGCATTTT
many	TRBJ2-1	NA	TRBV5-6	CASSLFRRDEQFF	TGTGCCAGCAGCTTGTTTCGGAGAGATGAGCAGTTCTTC
NA	TRBJ2-1	TRBD2	TRBV5-1	CASSQRGGLAGGGEQFF	TGCGCCAGCAGCCAAAGAGGCGGGCTAGCGGGAGGGGGGGAGCAGTTCTTC
many	TRBJ1-2	NA	TRBV30	CAWSPGVGYTF	TGTGCCTGGAGTCCCGGGGTGGGCTACACCTTC
NA	TRBJ1-5	TRBD1	TRBV15	CATSRGNLVVRDRRNQPQHF	TGTGCCACCAGCAGAGGAAATCTAGTGGTCCGGGACAGACGCAATCAGCCCCAGCATTTT
NA	TRBJ1-6	NA	TRBV18	CATSGAADSPLHF	TGTGCCACCTCCGGGGCCGCGGATTCACCCCTCCACTTT
many	TRBJ2-7	TRBD2	TRBV3-1	CASSQALAGVPQYF	TGTGCCAGCAGCCAAGCACTAGCGGGAGTACCGCAGTACTTC
many	TRBJ2-7	TRBD2	TRBV20-1	CSAPLAGGQYEQYF	TGCAGTGCTCCGCTAGCGGGAGGCCAGTACGAGCAGTACTTC
many	TRBJ2-4	TRBD1	TRBV28	CASSFLTGAAKNIQYF	TGTGCCAGCAGTTTCCTGACAGGGGCAGCGAAAAACATTCAGTACTTC
few	TRBJ2-5	NA	TRBV18	CASSREVQETQYF	TGTGCCAGCTCACGAGAAGTCCAAGAGACCCAGTACTTC
few	TRBJ2-7	NA	TRBV7-2	CASSLAGTRYYEQYF	TGTGCCAGCAGCTTAGCCGGGACACGCTACTACGAGCAGTACTTC
NA	TRBJ2-3	NA	TRBV27	CASSDRGLASGGYTDTQYF	TGTGCCAGCAGTGACAGGGGGCTGGCTAGCGGGGGTTACACAGATACGCAGTATTTT
many	TRBJ1-2	NA	TRBV5-5	CASSRIDGNYGYTF	TGTGCCAGCAGTCGTATTGACGGGAACTATGGCTACACCTTC
many	TRBJ2-3	NA	TRBV9	CASSVVGGTPTDTQYF	TGTGCCAGCAGCGTAGTAGGAGGGACCCCCACAGATACGCAGTATTTT
many	TRBJ2-7	NA	TRBV28	CASKRAGYEQYF	TGTGCCAGCAAAAGGGCAGGGTACGAGCAGTACTTC
many	TRBJ2-5	TRBD2	TRBV6-5	CASRLAVRETQYF	TGTGCCAGCAGGCTAGCGGTGCGGGAGACCCAGTACTTC
many	TRBJ2-4	NA	TRBV20-1	CSARAPDLKNIQYF	TGCAGTGCTAGGGCCCCGGACCTCAAAAACATTCAGTACTTC
many	TRBJ1-5	TRBD1	TRBV11-1	CASSLAGTGQPQHF	TGTGCCAGCAGCTTAGCTGGGACAGGACAGCCCCAGCATTTT
many	TRBJ1-2	TRBD1	TRBV28	CASRTSTGTYGYTF	TGTGCCAGCAGAACCTCGACAGGGACCTATGGCTACACCTTC
many	TRBJ2-3	TRBD1	TRBV24-1	CATKETGGGTDTQYF	TGTGCCACCAAAGAGACAGGGGGTGGCACAGATACGCAGTATTTT
many	TRBJ2-1	TRBD1	TRBV4-1	CASTRDRGDNEQFF	TGCGCCAGCACCCGGGACAGGGGTGACAATGAGCAGTTCTTC
NA	TRBJ1-2	TRBD1	TRBV5-1	CASSGTGTGLDYGYTF	TGCGCCAGCAGCGGCACCGGGACAGGGTTGGACTATGGCTACACCTTC
NA	TRBJ2-7	TRBD1	TRBV7-2	CASSRTGGYQQYF	TGTGCCAGCAGTCGGACAGGGGGATACCAGCAGTACTTC
NA	TRBJ1-1	TRBD1	TRBV9	CASSDGQGVNTEAFF	TGTGCCAGCAGCGACGGACAGGGAGTGAACACTGAAGCTTTCTTT
few	TRBJ2-3	NA	TRBV7-3	CASSSSYTTDTQYF	TGTGCCAGCAGCTCTAGCTATACCACAGATACGCAGTATTTT
NA	TRBJ2-1	NA	TRBV20-1	CSARDQTIGSNEQFF	TGCAGTGCTAGAGATCAAACTATCGGGAGCAATGAGCAGTTCTTC
NA	TRBJ2-7	NA	TRBV19	CASSIARRVGSTYEQYF	TGTGCCAGTAGTATAGCCCGCCGGGTGGGGTCCACCTACGAGCAGTACTTC
many	TRBJ1-4	NA	TRBV12-3/TRBV12-4	CASSLKNSEKLFF	TGTGCCAGCAGTTTAAAAAACTCCGAAAAACTGTTTTTT
many	TRBJ2-2	NA	TRBV2	CASSEALASNTGELFF	TGTGCCAGCAGTGAAGCGTTAGCGTCGAACACCGGGGAGCTGTTTTTT
many	TRBJ1-4	NA	TRBV28	CASTHPKGRGNEKLFF	TGTGCCAGCACCCACCCAAAGGGGCGGGGTAATGAAAAACTGTTTTTT
many	TRBJ1-2	NA	TRBV5-1	CASSWRTGFGYTF	TGCGCCAGCAGCTGGCGTACAGGGTTCGGCTACACCTTC
NA	TRBJ1-1	TRBD1	TRBV29-1	CSVRQGLTEAFF	TGCAGCGTAAGACAGGGTCTTACTGAAGCTTTCTTT
many	TRBJ1-2	NA	TRBV7-2	CASSLAQDYGYTF	TGTGCCAGCAGCTTAGCCCAGGACTATGGCTACACCTTC
many	TRBJ1-2	NA	TRBV27	CASSLTAYGYTF	TGTGCCAGCAGTTTAACAGCCTATGGCTACACCTTC
many	TRBJ1-5	NA	TRBV28	CASSPQGLYQPQHF	TGTGCCAGCAGCCCTCAGGGACTCTATCAGCCCCAGCATTTT
few	TRBJ1-1	TRBD1	TRBV5-1	CASSLGGGKQGLENTEAFF	TGCGCCAGCAGCTTGGGGGGGGGAAAACAGGGGTTGGAGAACACTGAAGCTTTCTTT